A selection of T cell receptor beta chains follows, all from one sample in a study of T cell clonotyping in hematopoietic cell transplantation. Profiled with immunoSEQ multiplex PCR; TCRdb holds only in-frame clones, not every one. The profile covers roughly 30,000 clones, with less than 85% appearing a single time and approximately 1.7% taken by the ten largest. Sequencing used peripheral blood mononuclear cells, obtained before stem cell transplant. These receptors were collected from a man aged 35-49 years with acute myeloid leukemia. Some clones in this sample may be carry-over from other donors' samples. Both conserved end residues are part of each CDR3. Each record gives: V gene, D gene, J gene, clone size, CDR3 protein, CDR3 DNA. A D gene is named only where the DNA matches it firmly. Not every row has a clone size; where given, it reads once, few, many or a size class.

V gene: TRBV7-9; D gene: TRBD2; J gene: TRBJ2-3; clone size: NA; CDR3 protein: CASSLQLAGETDTQYF; CDR3 DNA: TGTGCCAGCAGCTTACAGCTAGCGGGGGAAACAGATACGCAGTATTTT
V gene: TRBV6-6; D gene: NA; J gene: TRBJ1-1; clone size: NA; CDR3 protein: CASSENTEAFF; CDR3 DNA: TGTGCCAGCAGTGAGAACACTGAAGCTTTCTTT
V gene: TRBV30; D gene: NA; J gene: TRBJ2-3; clone size: NA; CDR3 protein: CAWKLASTDTQYF; CDR3 DNA: TGTGCCTGGAAACTGGCTAGCACAGATACGCAGTATTTT
V gene: TRBV6-5; D gene: TRBD1; J gene: TRBJ2-4; clone size: NA; CDR3 protein: CASSSQGAKNIQYF; CDR3 DNA: TGTGCCAGCAGTTCACAGGGGGCCAAAAACATTCAGTACTTC
V gene: TRBV7-2; D gene: NA; J gene: TRBJ1-4; clone size: NA; CDR3 protein: CASSLQGNNEKLFF; CDR3 DNA: TGTGCCAGCAGCTTGCAGGGAAATAATGAAAAACTGTTTTTT
V gene: TRBV2; D gene: NA; J gene: TRBJ1-6; clone size: NA; CDR3 protein: CASSVGKWRTGIYNSPLHF; CDR3 DNA: TGTGCCAGCAGTGTAGGGAAGTGGAGAACAGGGATTTATAATTCACCCCTCCACTTT
V gene: TRBV6-6; D gene: TRBD2; J gene: TRBJ2-2; clone size: NA; CDR3 protein: CASSGLAGGLAGELFF; CDR3 DNA: TGTGCCAGCAGCGGACTAGCGGGAGGGCTGGCCGGGGAGCTGTTTTTT
V gene: TRBV28; D gene: NA; J gene: TRBJ2-7; clone size: NA; CDR3 protein: CASSFGGGPREQYF; CDR3 DNA: TGTGCCAGCAGTTTTGGGGGGGGGCCGCGGGAGCAGTACTTC
V gene: TRBV2; D gene: NA; J gene: TRBJ2-5; clone size: NA; CDR3 protein: CASRGGAGETQYF; CDR3 DNA: TGTGCCAGCAGAGGCGGGGCCGGGGAGACCCAGTACTTC
V gene: TRBV7-6; D gene: NA; J gene: TRBJ2-3; clone size: NA; CDR3 protein: CASSLAGASTDTQYF; CDR3 DNA: TGTGCCAGCAGCTTAGCGGGCGCTAGCACAGATACGCAGTATTTT
V gene: TRBV10-3; D gene: NA; J gene: TRBJ2-7; clone size: few; CDR3 protein: CAIRDGGKALDEQYF; CDR3 DNA: TGTGCCATCAGGGACGGCGGGAAGGCTCTGGACGAGCAGTACTTC
V gene: TRBV20-1; D gene: NA; J gene: TRBJ1-2; clone size: NA; CDR3 protein: CSASHPYGYTF; CDR3 DNA: TGCAGTGCTAGCCACCCGTATGGCTACACCTTC
V gene: TRBV5-4; D gene: NA; J gene: TRBJ2-5; clone size: NA; CDR3 protein: CASSGPLGETQYF; CDR3 DNA: TGTGCCAGCAGTGGGCCCCTTGGAGAGACCCAGTACTTC
V gene: TRBV29-1; D gene: NA; J gene: TRBJ2-1; clone size: NA; CDR3 protein: CSVEDPGYSSYNEQFF; CDR3 DNA: TGCAGCGTTGAAGATCCAGGCTATAGCTCCTACAATGAGCAGTTCTTC
V gene: TRBV5-6; D gene: NA; J gene: TRBJ2-2; clone size: NA; CDR3 protein: CASSVLAGELFF; CDR3 DNA: TGTGCCAGCAGCGTCTTGGCCGGGGAGCTGTTTTTT
V gene: TRBV19; D gene: NA; J gene: TRBJ1-1; clone size: once; CDR3 protein: CASKKLGNTEAFF; CDR3 DNA: TGTGCCAGTAAAAAGCTAGGGAACACTGAAGCTTTCTTT
V gene: TRBV7-3; D gene: TRBD1; J gene: TRBJ2-7; clone size: NA; CDR3 protein: CASSPGTGGYEQYF; CDR3 DNA: TGTGCCAGCAGCCCCGGGACAGGGGGCTACGAGCAGTACTTC
V gene: TRBV13; D gene: TRBD2; J gene: TRBJ2-1; clone size: few; CDR3 protein: CASSLQGYWEGTGEQFF; CDR3 DNA: TGTGCCAGCAGCTTACAAGGATATTGGGAGGGGACTGGTGAGCAGTTCTTC
V gene: TRBV11-3; D gene: TRBD1; J gene: TRBJ2-7; clone size: NA; CDR3 protein: CASSSRSGTGSEQYF; CDR3 DNA: TGTGCCAGCAGCTCCCGATCCGGGACAGGGAGCGAGCAGTACTTC
V gene: TRBV7-8; D gene: TRBD2; J gene: TRBJ2-5; clone size: once; CDR3 protein: CASSPQGAGGLGETQYF; CDR3 DNA: TGTGCCAGCAGCCCGCAAGGGGCGGGGGGGCTAGGAGAGACCCAGTACTTC
V gene: TRBV4-2; D gene: TRBD1; J gene: TRBJ2-7; clone size: NA; CDR3 protein: CASSQDRVSYEQYF; CDR3 DNA: TGTGCCAGCAGTCAGGACAGGGTGAGCTACGAGCAGTACTTC
V gene: TRBV14; D gene: NA; J gene: TRBJ2-7; clone size: NA; CDR3 protein: CASSRSDGGYEQYF; CDR3 DNA: TGTGCCAGCAGCCGATCGGATGGGGGGTACGAGCAGTACTTC
V gene: TRBV7-9; D gene: TRBD1; J gene: TRBJ1-6; clone size: NA; CDR3 protein: CASSSHTWTGVNSSLHF; CDR3 DNA: TGTGCCAGCAGCTCCCATACTTGGACAGGGGTGAATTCATCCCTCCACTTT
V gene: TRBV15; D gene: NA; J gene: TRBJ1-5; clone size: NA; CDR3 protein: CATSRDRWWPQHF; CDR3 DNA: TGTGCCACCAGCAGAGATAGGTGGTGGCCCCAGCATTTT
V gene: TRBV15; D gene: TRBD2; J gene: TRBJ2-1; clone size: NA; CDR3 protein: CATSSLGLAGVNEQFF; CDR3 DNA: TGTGCCACCAGCAGTCTCGGACTAGCGGGGGTAAATGAGCAGTTCTTC
V gene: TRBV19; D gene: NA; J gene: TRBJ1-5; clone size: NA; CDR3 protein: CASSMAGSEGIQHF; CDR3 DNA: TGTGCCAGTAGTATGGCAGGGTCCGAAGGTATCCAGCATTTT
V gene: TRBV5-6; D gene: TRBD2; J gene: TRBJ2-1; clone size: NA; CDR3 protein: CASSYLAGGYNEQFF; CDR3 DNA: TGTGCCAGCAGCTACTTGGCGGGAGGGTACAATGAGCAGTTCTTC
V gene: TRBV7-7; D gene: TRBD2; J gene: TRBJ2-5; clone size: NA; CDR3 protein: CASSPRLAGGGYQETQYF; CDR3 DNA: TGTGCCAGCAGCCCGAGACTAGCGGGGGGCGGGTACCAAGAGACCCAGTACTTC
V gene: TRBV9; D gene: TRBD2; J gene: TRBJ2-7; clone size: NA; CDR3 protein: CASSPQGVAGVTYEQYF; CDR3 DNA: TGTGCCAGCAGCCCTCAGGGGGTAGCGGGGGTAACCTACGAGCAGTACTTC
V gene: TRBV5-1; D gene: NA; J gene: TRBJ1-1; clone size: NA; CDR3 protein: CASSFGQNTEAFF; CDR3 DNA: TGCGCCAGCAGCTTCGGGCAGAACACTGAAGCTTTCTTT
V gene: TRBV7-8; D gene: NA; J gene: TRBJ1-3; clone size: few; CDR3 protein: CASSLGGTSGNTIYF; CDR3 DNA: TGTGCCAGCAGCTTAGGAGGGACCTCTGGAAACACCATATATTTT
V gene: TRBV4-1; D gene: NA; J gene: TRBJ1-5; clone size: NA; CDR3 protein: CASSHPVSVGSNQPQHF; CDR3 DNA: TGCGCCAGCAGCCATCCCGTCTCGGTCGGTAGCAATCAGCCCCAGCATTTT
V gene: TRBV6-5; D gene: NA; J gene: TRBJ1-2; clone size: NA; CDR3 protein: CASSYSGLYGYTF; CDR3 DNA: TGTGCCAGCAGTTACTCGGGACTCTATGGCTACACCTTC
V gene: TRBV5-4; D gene: NA; J gene: TRBJ1-1; clone size: NA; CDR3 protein: CASSFAGLGTEAFF; CDR3 DNA: TGTGCCAGCAGCTTTGCAGGATTGGGCACTGAAGCTTTCTTT
V gene: TRBV5-1; D gene: TRBD2; J gene: TRBJ2-3; clone size: NA; CDR3 protein: CASSLTSGGAGVADTQYF; CDR3 DNA: TGCGCCAGCAGCTTGACTAGCGGGGGGGCCGGAGTGGCAGATACGCAGTATTTT
V gene: TRBV5-8; D gene: NA; J gene: TRBJ2-3; clone size: NA; CDR3 protein: CASSPLGGYEGDTQYF; CDR3 DNA: TGTGCCAGCAGCCCTCTAGGGGGGTACGAGGGAGATACGCAGTATTTT
V gene: TRBV19; D gene: TRBD1; J gene: TRBJ2-7; clone size: NA; CDR3 protein: CAGDRRNYEQYF; CDR3 DNA: TGTGCCGGGGACAGGCGAAACTACGAGCAGTACTTC
V gene: TRBV11-3; D gene: NA; J gene: TRBJ2-7; clone size: few; CDR3 protein: CASSETARESYEQYF; CDR3 DNA: TGTGCCAGCAGCGAGACGGCACGGGAATCCTACGAGCAGTACTTC
V gene: TRBV27; D gene: TRBD1; J gene: TRBJ1-2; clone size: few; CDR3 protein: CASSSDLRGRGYTF; CDR3 DNA: TGTGCCAGCAGTTCAGACCTCAGGGGGCGGGGCTACACCTTC
V gene: TRBV4-1; D gene: TRBD2; J gene: TRBJ2-3; clone size: NA; CDR3 protein: CASSRSLGSSGGSTDTQYF; CDR3 DNA: TGCGCCAGCAGCCGAAGCCTGGGGAGTAGCGGGGGTAGCACAGATACGCAGTATTTT
V gene: TRBV11-3; D gene: NA; J gene: TRBJ2-4; clone size: NA; CDR3 protein: CASSLRDPPVYF; CDR3 DNA: TGTGCCAGCAGCCTGCGGGACCCTCCCGTGTACTTC
V gene: TRBV7-9; D gene: NA; J gene: TRBJ2-7; clone size: NA; CDR3 protein: CASSLDMVGQVLYEQYF; CDR3 DNA: TGTGCCAGCAGCTTAGATATGGTGGGTCAGGTACTCTACGAGCAGTACTTC
V gene: TRBV11-1; D gene: NA; J gene: TRBJ2-2; clone size: NA; CDR3 protein: CASRPALGPGELFF; CDR3 DNA: TGTGCCAGCAGGCCAGCGTTGGGGCCCGGGGAGCTGTTTTTT
V gene: TRBV19; D gene: NA; J gene: TRBJ1-1; clone size: NA; CDR3 protein: CASKSVRPPRTEAFF; CDR3 DNA: TGTGCCAGTAAGTCGGTCCGGCCCCCAAGGACTGAAGCTTTCTTT